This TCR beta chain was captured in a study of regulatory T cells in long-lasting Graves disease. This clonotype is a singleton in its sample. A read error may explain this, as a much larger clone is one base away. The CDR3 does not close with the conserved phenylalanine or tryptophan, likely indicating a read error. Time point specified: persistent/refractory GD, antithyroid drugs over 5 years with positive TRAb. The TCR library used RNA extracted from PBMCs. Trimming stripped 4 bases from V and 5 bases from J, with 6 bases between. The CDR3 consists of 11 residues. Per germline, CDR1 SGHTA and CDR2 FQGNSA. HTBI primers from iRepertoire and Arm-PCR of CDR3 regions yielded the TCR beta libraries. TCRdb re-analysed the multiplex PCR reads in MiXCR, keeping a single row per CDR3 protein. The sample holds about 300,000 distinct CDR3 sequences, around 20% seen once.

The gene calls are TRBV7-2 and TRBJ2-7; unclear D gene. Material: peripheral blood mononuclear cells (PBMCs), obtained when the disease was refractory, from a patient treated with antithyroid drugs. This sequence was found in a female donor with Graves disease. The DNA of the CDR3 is TGTGCCAGCAGCTCCTTAGACGAGCAGTACTTA. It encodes CASSSLDEQYL.